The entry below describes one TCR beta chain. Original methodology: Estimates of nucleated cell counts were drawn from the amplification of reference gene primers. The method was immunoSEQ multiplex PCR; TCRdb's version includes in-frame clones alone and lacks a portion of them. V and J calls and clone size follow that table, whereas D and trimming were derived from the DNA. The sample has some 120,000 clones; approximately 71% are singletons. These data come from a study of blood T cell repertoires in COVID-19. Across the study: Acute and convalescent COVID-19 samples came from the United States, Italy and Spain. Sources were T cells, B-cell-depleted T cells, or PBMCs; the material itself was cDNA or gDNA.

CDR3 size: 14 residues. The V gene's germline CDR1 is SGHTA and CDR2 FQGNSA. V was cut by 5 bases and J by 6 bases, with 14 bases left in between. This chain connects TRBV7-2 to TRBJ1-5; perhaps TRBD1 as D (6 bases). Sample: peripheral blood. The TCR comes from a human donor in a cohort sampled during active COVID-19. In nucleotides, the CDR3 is TGTGCCAGCAGCATAAAGGGGGGGAGTCAGCCCCAGCATTTT. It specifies CASSIKGGSQPQHF.